This paragraph reports one T cell receptor beta chain. Three rounds of nested PCR, following a modified ARM-PCR protocol, produced the TCRbeta library. Via MiXCR, TCRdb re-called the multiplex PCR reads, giving one row per CDR3 protein. The profile shows roughly 200,000 distinct CDR3 sequences, 71% of them singletons. The record originates from a study of tumor and adjacent non-tumor tissue in lung cancer. V lost 3 bases and J 6 bases, leaving 21 bases between the germline ends. The CDR3 runs to 17 residues. Germline CDR1 SGHRS, CDR2 YFSETQ. This sample's RNA came from whole unsorted tissue. The chain carries TRBV5-1 and TRBJ2-2; D possibly corresponds to TRBD2 (6 bases). Sequenced input: lung tumor tissue. This TCR was sampled from a man between 60 and 75 years old with non-small cell lung cancer. The chain's CDR3 is CASSSLRLVSKAGELFF. The CDR3, as DNA: TGCGCCAGCAGCTCTCTACGACTAGTAAGCAAAGCCGGGGAGCTGTTTTTT.